Sequencing of this TCR beta chain was carried out in a study of spatial heterogeneity in lung cancer. Time point specified: sample taken at primary tumor resection. Unsorted whole RNA from tumor, nontumor lung or frozen PBMC underwent sequencing. This clonotype was seen many times. TCRdb fed the 5' RACE reads into MiXCR, producing one record per CDR3 protein. Here the sample spans tens of thousands of distinct CDR3 sequences, roughly 10% being singletons. V shed 7 bases and J 1 base; nucleotides not matched to a gene: 6. The CDR3 is 16 amino acids. Germline CDR1 MDHEN, CDR2 SYDVKM. The receptor was isolated from a male donor with early-stage non-small cell lung cancer. This sample comprised PBMCs, obtained at surgery. The chain has TRBV28 and TRBJ1-5; 11 nucleotides align to TRBD1. CDR3 loop: CASTTRDRGSNQPQHF. Written as DNA, the CDR3 is TGTGCCAGCACTACCCGGGACAGGGGGAGCAATCAGCCCCAGCATTTT.